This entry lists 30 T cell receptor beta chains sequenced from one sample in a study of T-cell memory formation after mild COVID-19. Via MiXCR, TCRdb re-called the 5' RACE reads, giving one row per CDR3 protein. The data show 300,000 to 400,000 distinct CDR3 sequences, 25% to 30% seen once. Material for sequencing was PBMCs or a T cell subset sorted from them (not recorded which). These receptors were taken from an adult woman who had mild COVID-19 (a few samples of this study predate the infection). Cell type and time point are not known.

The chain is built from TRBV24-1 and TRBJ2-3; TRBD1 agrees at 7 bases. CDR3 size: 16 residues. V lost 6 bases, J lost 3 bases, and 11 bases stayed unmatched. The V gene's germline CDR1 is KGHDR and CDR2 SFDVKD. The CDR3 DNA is TGTGCCACCAGTCCTTCCCCGACAGGGTATACAGATACGCAGTATTTT. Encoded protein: CATSPSPTGYTDTQYF.

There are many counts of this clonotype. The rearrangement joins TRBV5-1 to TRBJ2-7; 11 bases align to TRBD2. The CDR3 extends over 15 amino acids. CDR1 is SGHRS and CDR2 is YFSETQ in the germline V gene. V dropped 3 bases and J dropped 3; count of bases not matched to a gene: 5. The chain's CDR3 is CASSSQGTSGYEQYF. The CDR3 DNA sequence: TGCGCCAGCAGCTCACAGGGGACTAGCGGCTACGAGCAGTACTTC.

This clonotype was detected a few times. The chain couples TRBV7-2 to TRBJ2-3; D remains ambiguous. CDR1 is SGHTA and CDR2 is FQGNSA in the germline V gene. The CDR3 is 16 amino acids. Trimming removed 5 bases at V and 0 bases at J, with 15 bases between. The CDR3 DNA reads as TGTGCCAGCAGCCCCTACCTGGGGATTAGCACAGATACGCAGTATTTT. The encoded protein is CASSPYLGISTDTQYF. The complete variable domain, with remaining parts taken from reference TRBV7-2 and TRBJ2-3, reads GAGVSQSPSNKVTEKGKDVELRCDPISGHTALYWYRQSLGQGLEFLIYFQGNSAPDKSGLPSDRFSAERTGGSVSTLTIQRTQQEDSAVYLCASSPYLGISTDTQYFGPGTRLTVL.

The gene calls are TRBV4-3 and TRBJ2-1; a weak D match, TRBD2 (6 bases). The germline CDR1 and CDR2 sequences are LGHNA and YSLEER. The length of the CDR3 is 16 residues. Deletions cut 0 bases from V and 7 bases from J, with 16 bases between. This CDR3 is CASSQDGLGAGNEQFF. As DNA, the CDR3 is TGCGCCAGCAGCCAAGACGGGCTAGGGGCGGGAAATGAGCAGTTCTTC.

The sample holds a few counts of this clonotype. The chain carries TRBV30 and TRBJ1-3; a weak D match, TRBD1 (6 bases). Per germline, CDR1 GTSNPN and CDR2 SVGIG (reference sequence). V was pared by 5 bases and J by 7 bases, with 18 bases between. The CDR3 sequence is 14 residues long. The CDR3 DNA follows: TGTGCCTGGGGAAGTTGGGGGGCGGGGAACACCATATATTTT. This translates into CAWGSWGAGNTIYF.

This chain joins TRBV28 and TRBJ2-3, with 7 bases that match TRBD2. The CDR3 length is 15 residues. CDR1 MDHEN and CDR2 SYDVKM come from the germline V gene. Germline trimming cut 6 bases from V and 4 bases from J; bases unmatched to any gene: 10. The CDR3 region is CASSPRREKADTQYF. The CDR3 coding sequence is TGTGCCAGCAGCCCCCGGCGGGAGAAGGCAGATACGCAGTATTTT.

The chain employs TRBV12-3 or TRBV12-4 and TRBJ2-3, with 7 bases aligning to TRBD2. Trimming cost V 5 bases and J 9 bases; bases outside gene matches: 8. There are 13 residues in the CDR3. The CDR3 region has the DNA TGTGCCAGCAGTCCCGGGGAGGGGATGACGCAGTATTTT. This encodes CASSPGEGMTQYF.

This CDR3 reads CASSLELAVKSYEQFF. In DNA, the CDR3 is TGTGCCAGCAGCTTAGAGCTAGCGGTGAAGTCCTATGAGCAGTTCTTC. The chain joins TRBV7-2 to TRBJ2-1; 7 positions match TRBD2. CDR3 length: 16 amino acids. Trimming at V came to 1 base and at J to 8 bases, leaving 11 bases not matched to a gene. Per the germline V gene, CDR1 is SGHTA and CDR2 is FQGNSA. The full variable domain, with the rest looked up from reference TRBV7-2 and TRBJ2-1, is GAGVSQSPSNKVTEKGKDVELRCDPISGHTALYWYRQSLGQGLEFLIYFQGNSAPDKSGLPSDRFSAERTGGSVSTLTIQRTQQEDSAVYLCASSLELAVKSYEQFFGPGTRLTVL.

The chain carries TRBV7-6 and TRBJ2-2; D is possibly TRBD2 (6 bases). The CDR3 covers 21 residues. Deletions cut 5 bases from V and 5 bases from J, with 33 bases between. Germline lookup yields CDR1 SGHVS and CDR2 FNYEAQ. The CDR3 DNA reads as TGTGCCAGCAGCCCCTTGGAGGAGGGTTGGGACCCATCCATTAGGACCGGGGAGCTGTTTTTT. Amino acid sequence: CASSPLEEGWDPSIRTGELFF.

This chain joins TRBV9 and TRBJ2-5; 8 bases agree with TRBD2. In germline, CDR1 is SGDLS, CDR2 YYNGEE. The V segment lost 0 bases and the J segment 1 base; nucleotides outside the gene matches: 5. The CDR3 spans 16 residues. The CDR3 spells CASSVVSGSAQETQYF. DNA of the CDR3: TGTGCCAGCAGCGTAGTGAGCGGGAGCGCCCAAGAGACCCAGTACTTC.

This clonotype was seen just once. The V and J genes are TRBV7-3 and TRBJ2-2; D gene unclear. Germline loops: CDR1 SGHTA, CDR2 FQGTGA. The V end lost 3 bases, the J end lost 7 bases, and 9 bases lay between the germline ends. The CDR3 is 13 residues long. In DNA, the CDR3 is TGTGCCAGCAGCTTTTCCGAGAGCGGGGAGCTGTTTTTT. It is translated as CASSFSESGELFF.

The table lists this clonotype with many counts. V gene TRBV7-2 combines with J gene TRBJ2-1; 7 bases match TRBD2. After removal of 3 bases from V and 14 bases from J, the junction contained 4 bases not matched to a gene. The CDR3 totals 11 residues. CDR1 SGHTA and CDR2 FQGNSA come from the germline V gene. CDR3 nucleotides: TGTGCCAGCAGCTTGATGCGGGAGAAGTTCTTC. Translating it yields CASSLMREKFF.

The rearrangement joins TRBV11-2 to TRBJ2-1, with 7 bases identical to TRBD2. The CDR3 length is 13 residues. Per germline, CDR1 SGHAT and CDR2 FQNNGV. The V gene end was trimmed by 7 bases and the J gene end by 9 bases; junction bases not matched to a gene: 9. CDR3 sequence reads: CASNVGPSGEQFF. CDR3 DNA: TGTGCCAGCAACGTCGGGCCTAGCGGTGAGCAGTTCTTC.

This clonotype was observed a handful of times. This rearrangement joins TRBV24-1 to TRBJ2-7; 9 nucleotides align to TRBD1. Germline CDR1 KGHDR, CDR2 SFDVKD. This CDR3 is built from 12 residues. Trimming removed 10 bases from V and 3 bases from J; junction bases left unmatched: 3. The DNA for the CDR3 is TGTGCCACACAGGGGGCTTTCTACGAGCAGTACTTC. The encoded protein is CATQGAFYEQYF.

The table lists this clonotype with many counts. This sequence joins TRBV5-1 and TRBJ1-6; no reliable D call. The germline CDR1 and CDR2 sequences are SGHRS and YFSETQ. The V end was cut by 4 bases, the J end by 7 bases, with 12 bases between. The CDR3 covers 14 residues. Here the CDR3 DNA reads TGCGCCAGCAGCCCGTCGACGGAGAATTCACCCCTCCACTTT. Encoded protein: CASSPSTENSPLHF. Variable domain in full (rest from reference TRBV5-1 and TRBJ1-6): KAGVTQTPRYLIKTRGQQVTLSCSPISGHRSVSWYQQTPGQGLQFLFEYFSETQRNKGNFPGRFSGRQFSNSRSEMNVSTLELGDSALYLCASSPSTENSPLHFGNGTRLTVT.

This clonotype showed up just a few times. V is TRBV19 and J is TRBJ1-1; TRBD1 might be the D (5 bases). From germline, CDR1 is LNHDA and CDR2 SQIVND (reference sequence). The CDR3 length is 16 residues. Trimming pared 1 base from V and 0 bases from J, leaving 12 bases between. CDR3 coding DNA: TGTGCCAGTAGTATAGTACCGGGACTCCTGAACACTGAAGCTTTCTTT. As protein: CASSIVPGLLNTEAFF. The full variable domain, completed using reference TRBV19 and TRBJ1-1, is DGGITQSPKYLFRKEGQNVTLSCEQNLNHDAMYWYRQDPGQGLRLIYYSQIVNDFQKGDIAEGYSVSREKKESFPLTVTSAQKNPTAFYLCASSIVPGLLNTEAFFGQGTRLTVV.

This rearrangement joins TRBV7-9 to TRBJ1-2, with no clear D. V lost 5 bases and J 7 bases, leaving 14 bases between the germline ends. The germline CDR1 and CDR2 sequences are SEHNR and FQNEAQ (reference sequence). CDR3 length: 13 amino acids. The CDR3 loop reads CASSAATYIGYTF. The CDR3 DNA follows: TGTGCCAGCAGCGCCGCGACATATATTGGCTACACCTTC.

CDR3 amino acids: CASSEYEGQFYGYTF. The DNA for the CDR3 is TGTGCCAGCAGTGAATATGAGGGGCAGTTCTATGGCTACACCTTC. The rearrangement joins TRBV25-1 to TRBJ1-2, with a weak D call TRBD1 (5 bases). V shed 0 bases and J shed 4 bases, with 12 bases lying between them. This CDR3 has 15 residues. Germline values: CDR1 MGHDK, CDR2 SYGVNS.

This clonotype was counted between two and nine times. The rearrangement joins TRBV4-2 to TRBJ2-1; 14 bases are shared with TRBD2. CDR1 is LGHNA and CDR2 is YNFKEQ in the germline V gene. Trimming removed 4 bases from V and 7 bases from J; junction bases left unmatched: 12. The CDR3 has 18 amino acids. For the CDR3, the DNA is TGTGCCAGCAGCCCTTCCGGGACTAGCGGGAGTGAGTTAAATGAGCAGTTCTTC. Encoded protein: CASSPSGTSGSELNEQFF.

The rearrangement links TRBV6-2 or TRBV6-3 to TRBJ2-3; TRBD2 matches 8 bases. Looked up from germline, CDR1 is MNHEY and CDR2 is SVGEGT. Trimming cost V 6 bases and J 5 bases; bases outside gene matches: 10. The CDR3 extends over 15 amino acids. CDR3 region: CASSKSGSGKDTQYF. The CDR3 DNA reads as TGTGCCAGCAGCAAGAGCGGGAGTGGAAAAGATACGCAGTATTTT.

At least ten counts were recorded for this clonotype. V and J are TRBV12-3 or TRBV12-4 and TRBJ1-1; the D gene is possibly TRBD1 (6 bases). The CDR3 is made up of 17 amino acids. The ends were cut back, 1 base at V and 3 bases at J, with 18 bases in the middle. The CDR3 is CASSLEIMRGGYTEAFF. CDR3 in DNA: TGTGCCAGCAGTTTAGAGATTATGAGAGGGGGATACACTGAAGCTTTCTTT.

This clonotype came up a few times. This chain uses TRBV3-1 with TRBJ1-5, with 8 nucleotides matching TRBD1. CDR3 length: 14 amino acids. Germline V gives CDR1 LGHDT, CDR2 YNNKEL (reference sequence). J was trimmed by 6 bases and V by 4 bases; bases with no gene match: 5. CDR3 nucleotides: TGTGCCAGCAGCCCAACAGGGGGGAGTCAGCCCCAGCATTTT. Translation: CASSPTGGSQPQHF.

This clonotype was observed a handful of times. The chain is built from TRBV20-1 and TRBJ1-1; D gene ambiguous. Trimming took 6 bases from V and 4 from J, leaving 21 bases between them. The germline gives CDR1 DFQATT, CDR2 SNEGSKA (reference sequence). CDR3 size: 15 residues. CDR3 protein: CSAIRAGFVSTEAFF. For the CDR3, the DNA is TGCAGTGCCATTCGCGCAGGTTTCGTAAGCACTGAAGCTTTCTTT.

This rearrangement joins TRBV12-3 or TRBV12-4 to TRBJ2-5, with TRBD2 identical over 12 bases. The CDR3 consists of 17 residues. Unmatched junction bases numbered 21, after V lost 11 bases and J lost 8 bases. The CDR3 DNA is TGTGCCCTTAGCCAGTCTCCCCCGGAGACTAGCGGGGGTACCCAGTACTTC. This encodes CALSQSPPETSGGTQYF.

The CDR3, as DNA: TGTGCCAGCAGCCTTCCGGGACAGGGGGCCACCGGGGAGCTGTTTTTT. This gives the protein CASSLPGQGATGELFF. J is TRBJ2-2 and V is TRBV5-4, with 12 nucleotides matching TRBD1. The germline V gene encodes CDR1 SGHNT and CDR2 YYREEE (reference sequence). Losses at the gene ends were 4 bases for V and 4 bases for J; bases not matched to a gene: 5. This CDR3 region has 16 residues.

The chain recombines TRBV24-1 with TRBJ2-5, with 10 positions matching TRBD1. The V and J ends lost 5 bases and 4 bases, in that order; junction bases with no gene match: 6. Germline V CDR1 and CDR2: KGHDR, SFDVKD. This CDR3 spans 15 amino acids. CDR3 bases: TGTGCCACCAGTGCGTCGACAGGGGGCCGAGAGACCCAGTACTTC. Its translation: CATSASTGGRETQYF.

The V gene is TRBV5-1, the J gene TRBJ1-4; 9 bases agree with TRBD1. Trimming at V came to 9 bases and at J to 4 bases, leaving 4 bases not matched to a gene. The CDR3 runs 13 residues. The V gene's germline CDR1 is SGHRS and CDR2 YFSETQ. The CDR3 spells CATRQGVNEKLFF. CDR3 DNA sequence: TGCGCCACCCGACAGGGGGTTAATGAAAAACTGTTTTTT.

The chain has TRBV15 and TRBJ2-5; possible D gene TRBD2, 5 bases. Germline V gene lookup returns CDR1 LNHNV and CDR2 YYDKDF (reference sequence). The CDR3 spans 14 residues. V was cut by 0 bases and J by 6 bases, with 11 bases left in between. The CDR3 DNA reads TGTGCCACCAGCAGAGAGCGGGCACAGAAGACCCAGTACTTC. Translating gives CATSRERAQKTQYF.

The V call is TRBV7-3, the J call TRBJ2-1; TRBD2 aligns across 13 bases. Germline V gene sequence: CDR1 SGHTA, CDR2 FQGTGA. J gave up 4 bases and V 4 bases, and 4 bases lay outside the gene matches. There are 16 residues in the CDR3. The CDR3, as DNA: TGTGCCAGCAGCTCCCAGGGACTAGCGGGATACAATGAGCAGTTCTTC. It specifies CASSSQGLAGYNEQFF.

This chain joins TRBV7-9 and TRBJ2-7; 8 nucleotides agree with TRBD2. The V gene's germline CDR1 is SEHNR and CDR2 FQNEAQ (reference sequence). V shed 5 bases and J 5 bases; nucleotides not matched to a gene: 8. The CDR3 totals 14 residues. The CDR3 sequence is CASSTPGTSNEQYF. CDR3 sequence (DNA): TGTGCCAGCAGCACACCCGGGACTAGTAACGAGCAGTACTTC.